This section outlines one TCR beta chain sequence together with its context. These data belong to a study of shared clonotypes between healthy human individuals. Using approximately 200 ng DNA, about 29,000 T cell genomes, the sorted-subset replicate PCRs were run. Using immunoSEQ multiplex PCR, the repertoire was profiled, and TCRdb retains in-frame clones only, with some absent. The table records roughly 2,300,000 clones, under 95% of them present only once. The CDR3 length is 15 residues. Germline V CDR1 and CDR2: SGHTA, FQGTGA. V shed 6 bases, J shed 1 base, and the junction held 3 bases outside the gene matches. Every contributor of samples was a Caucasian grown-up residing in Nashville, Tennessee. Researchers partitioned CD4+ cells into CD45RA+ naive and CD45RA-negative memory subsets.

Sequenced: naive CD4+ T cells from PBMCs. The subset was: CD45RA+ positively selected. V is TRBV7-3 and J is TRBJ2-2, with 9 bases identical to TRBD2. This TCR came from a man younger than 35 in good health. Some clones in this sample may be carry-over from other donors' samples. Here the CDR3 reads CASRATSGNTGELFF. The CDR3 nucleotides read TGTGCCAGCAGGGCGACTAGCGGGAACACCGGGGAGCTGTTTTTT.